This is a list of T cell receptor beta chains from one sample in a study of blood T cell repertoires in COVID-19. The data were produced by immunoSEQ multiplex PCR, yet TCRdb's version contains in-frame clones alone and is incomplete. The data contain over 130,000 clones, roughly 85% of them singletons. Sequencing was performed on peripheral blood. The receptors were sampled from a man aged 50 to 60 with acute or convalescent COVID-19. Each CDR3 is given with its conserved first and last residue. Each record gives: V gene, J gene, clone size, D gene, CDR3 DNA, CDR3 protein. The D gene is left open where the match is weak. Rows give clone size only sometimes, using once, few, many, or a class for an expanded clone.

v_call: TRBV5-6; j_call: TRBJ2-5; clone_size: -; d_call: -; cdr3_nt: TGTGCCAGCAGCTTGTTGTTAACAAGCGGGCCACAAGAGACCCAGTACTTC; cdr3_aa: CASSLLLTSGPQETQYF
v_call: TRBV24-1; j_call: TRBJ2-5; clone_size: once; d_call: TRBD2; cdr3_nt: TGTGCCACCAGTGACGCACTGGGGACTAGCAGCCTACCTGGGGAGACCCAGTACTTC; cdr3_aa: CATSDALGTSSLPGETQYF
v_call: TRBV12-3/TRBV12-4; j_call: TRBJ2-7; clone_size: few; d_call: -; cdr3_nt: TGTGCCAGCAGTTTTGAGTCCTACGAGCAGTACTTC; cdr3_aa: CASSFESYEQYF
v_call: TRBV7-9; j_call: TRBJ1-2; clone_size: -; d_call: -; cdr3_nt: TGTGCCAGCAGCCTGATGGGGGCGTCGAACTATGGCTACACCTTC; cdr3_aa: CASSLMGASNYGYTF
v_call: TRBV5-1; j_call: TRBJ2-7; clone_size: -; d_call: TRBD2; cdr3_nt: TGCGCCAGCACCAGACTAGCCGCCCCTTACGAGCAGTACTTC; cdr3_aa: CASTRLAAPYEQYF
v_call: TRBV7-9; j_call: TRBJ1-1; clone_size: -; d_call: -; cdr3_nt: TGTGCCAGCAGCCCCGACAGCACTGAAGCTTTCTTT; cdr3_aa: CASSPDSTEAFF
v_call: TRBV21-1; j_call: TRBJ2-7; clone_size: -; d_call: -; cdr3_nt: TGTGCCAGCAAGGGACTAGCGGGAGTTGACGAGCAGTACTTC; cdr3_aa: CASKGLAGVDEQYF
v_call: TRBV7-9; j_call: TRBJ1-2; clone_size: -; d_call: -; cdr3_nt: TGTGCCAGCAGTCGCTACGCCACTAACTATGGCTACACCTTC; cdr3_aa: CASSRYATNYGYTF
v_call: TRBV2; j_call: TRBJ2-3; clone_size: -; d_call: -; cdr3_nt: TGTGCCAGCAGTGTGGCAGGGGGCACAGATACGCAGTATTTT; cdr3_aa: CASSVAGGTDTQYF
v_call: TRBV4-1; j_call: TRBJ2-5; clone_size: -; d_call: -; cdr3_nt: TGCGCCAGCAGCCAGACGATTACGCAGGGAGAGACCCAGTACTTC; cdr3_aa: CASSQTITQGETQYF
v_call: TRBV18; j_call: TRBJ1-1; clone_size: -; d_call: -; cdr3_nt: TGTGCCAGCTCACCTTCGGGGACTGAAGCTTTCTTT; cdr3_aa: CASSPSGTEAFF
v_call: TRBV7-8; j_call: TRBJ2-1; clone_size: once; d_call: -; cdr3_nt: TGTGCCAGCAGCTTAGATGTGAGCTACAATGAGCAGTTCTTC; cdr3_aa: CASSLDVSYNEQFF
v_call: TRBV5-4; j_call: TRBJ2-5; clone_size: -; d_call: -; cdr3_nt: TGTGCCAGCAGCTTGTGGAGTACACAAGAGACCCAGTACTTC; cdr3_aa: CASSLWSTQETQYF
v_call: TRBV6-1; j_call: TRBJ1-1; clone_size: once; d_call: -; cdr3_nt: TGTGCCAGCAGTGAAGTGGGGGCGGGCACTGAAGCTTTCTTT; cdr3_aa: CASSEVGAGTEAFF
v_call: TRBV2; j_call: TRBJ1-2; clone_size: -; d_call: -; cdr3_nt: TGTGCCAGCAGTTCGGGCTATGGCTACACCTTC; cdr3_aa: CASSSGYGYTF
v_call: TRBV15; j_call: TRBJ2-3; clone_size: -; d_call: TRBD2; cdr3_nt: TGTGCCACCAGCAGTGGGACTAGCTCGAGTACAGATACGCAGTATTTT; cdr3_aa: CATSSGTSSSTDTQYF
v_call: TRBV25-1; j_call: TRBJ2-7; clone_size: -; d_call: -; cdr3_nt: TGTGCCAGCAGTAGTTTAGGACAGCCCTACGAGCAGTACTTC; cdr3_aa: CASSSLGQPYEQYF
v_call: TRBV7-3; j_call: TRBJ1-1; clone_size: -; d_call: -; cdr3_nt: TGTGCCAGCAGCTTTCGGGGGACCAGCTCTGAAGCTTTCTTT; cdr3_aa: CASSFRGTSSEAFF
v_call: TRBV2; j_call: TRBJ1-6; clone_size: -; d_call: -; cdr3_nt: TGTGCCACCCTAAGAACGGGAAGTTCACCCCTCCACTTT; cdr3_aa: CATLRTGSSPLHF
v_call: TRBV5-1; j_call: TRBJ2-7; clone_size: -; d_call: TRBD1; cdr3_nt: TGCGCCAGCAGCTTGGGTTATCGAGGGGGCATCATTTACGAGCAGTACTTC; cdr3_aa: CASSLGYRGGIIYEQYF
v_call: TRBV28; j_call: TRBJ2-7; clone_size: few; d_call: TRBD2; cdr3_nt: TGTGCCAGCAGTTTAGGACTAGCTGCCGAGCAGTACTTC; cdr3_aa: CASSLGLAAEQYF
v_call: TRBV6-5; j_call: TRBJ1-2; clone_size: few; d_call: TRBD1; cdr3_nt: TGTGCCAGCAGCCAGACAGGGGGGAATGGCTACACCTTC; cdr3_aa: CASSQTGGNGYTF
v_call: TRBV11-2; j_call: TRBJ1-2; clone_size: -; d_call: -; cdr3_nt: TGTGCCAGCAGCCCTAATACAGGGTATTATGGCTACACCTTC; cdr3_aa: CASSPNTGYYGYTF
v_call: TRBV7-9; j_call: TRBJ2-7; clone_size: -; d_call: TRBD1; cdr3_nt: TGTGCCAGCAGCTTGACCACAGGGGTGGGGCACGAGCAGTACTTC; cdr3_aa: CASSLTTGVGHEQYF
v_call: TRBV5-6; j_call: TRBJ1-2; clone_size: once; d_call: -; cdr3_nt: TGTGCCAGCAGCTTGTCCCTCTATGGCTACACCTTC; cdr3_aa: CASSLSLYGYTF
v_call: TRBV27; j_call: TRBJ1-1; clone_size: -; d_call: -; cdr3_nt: TGTGCCAGCAGTCTATATTTGGGGAGCACTGAAGCTTTCTTT; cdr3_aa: CASSLYLGSTEAFF
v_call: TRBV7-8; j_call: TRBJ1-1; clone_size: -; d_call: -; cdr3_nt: TGTGCCAGCAGCTTAGGGCCAGGGAAAAAGAACACTGAAGCTTTCTTT; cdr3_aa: CASSLGPGKKNTEAFF
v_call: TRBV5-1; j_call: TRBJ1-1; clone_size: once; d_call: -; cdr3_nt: TGCGCCAGCAGCTTGTCGTCGGCGGCGATGAACACTGAAGCTTTCTTT; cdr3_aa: CASSLSSAAMNTEAFF
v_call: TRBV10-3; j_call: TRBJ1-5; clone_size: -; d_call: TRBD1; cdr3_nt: TGTGCCATCAGCCCGGACAGGGGTAGCAATCAGCCCCAGCATTTT; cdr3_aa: CAISPDRGSNQPQHF
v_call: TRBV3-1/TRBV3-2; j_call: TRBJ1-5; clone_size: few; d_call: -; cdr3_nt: TGTGCCAGCAGCGGGGGCAGGGGCGGTCAGCCCCAGCATTTT; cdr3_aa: CASSGGRGGQPQHF
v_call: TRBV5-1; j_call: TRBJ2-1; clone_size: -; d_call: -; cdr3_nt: TGCGCCAGCAGCCCGAACCCAGGGTCATCCTACAATGAGCAGTTCTTC; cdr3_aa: CASSPNPGSSYNEQFF
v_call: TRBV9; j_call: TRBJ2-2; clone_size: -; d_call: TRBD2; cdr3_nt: TGTGCCAGCAGCGTAGGCGGGAGGGCCGGCACCGGGGAGCTGTTTTTT; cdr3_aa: CASSVGGRAGTGELFF
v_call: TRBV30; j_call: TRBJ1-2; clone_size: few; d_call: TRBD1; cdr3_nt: TGTGCCTGGAGTGCCCCTCGACAGGGTTTATATGGCTACACCTTC; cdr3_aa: CAWSAPRQGLYGYTF
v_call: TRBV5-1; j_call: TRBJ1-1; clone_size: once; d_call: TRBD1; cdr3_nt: TGCGCCAGCAGCTCCGGACAGGGGGGATTGAACACTGAAGCTTTCTTT; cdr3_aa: CASSSGQGGLNTEAFF
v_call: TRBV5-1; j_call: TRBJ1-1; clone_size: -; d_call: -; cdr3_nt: TGCGCCAGCAGCTTAAGCGGGGGGGAAGCTTTCTTT; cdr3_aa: CASSLSGGEAFF
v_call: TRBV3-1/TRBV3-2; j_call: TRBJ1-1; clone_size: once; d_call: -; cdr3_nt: TGTGCCAGCAGCACAACCTACACTGAAGCTTTCTTT; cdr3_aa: CASSTTYTEAFF
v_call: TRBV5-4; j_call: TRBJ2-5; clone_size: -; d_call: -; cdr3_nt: TGTGCCAGCAGCTGGAACACAGTAGAGACCCAGTACTTC; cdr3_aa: CASSWNTVETQYF
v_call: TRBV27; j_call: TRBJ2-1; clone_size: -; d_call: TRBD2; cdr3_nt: TGTGCCAGCAGTTTCTCATGGCGGGGGTCATACAATGAGCAGTTCTTC; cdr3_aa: CASSFSWRGSYNEQFF
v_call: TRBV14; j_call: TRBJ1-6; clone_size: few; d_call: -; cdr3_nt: TGTGCCAGCAGCCCGACCTCCGGGACTGTAGTTTCACCCCTCCACTTT; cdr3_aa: CASSPTSGTVVSPLHF
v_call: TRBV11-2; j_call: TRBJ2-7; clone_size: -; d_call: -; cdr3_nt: TGTGCCAGCAGCTTAGATCCTAGCTACGAGCAGTACTTC; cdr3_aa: CASSLDPSYEQYF
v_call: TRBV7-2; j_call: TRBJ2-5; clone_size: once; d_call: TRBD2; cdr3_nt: TGTGCCAGCAGCCTAAGGTGGTGGGAGGGCCAAGAGACCCAGTACTTC; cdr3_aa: CASSLRWWEGQETQYF
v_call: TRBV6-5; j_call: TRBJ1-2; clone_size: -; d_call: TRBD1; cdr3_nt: TGTGCCAGCAGTCTAGGGACAGGGGGATATGGCTACACCTTC; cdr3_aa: CASSLGTGGYGYTF
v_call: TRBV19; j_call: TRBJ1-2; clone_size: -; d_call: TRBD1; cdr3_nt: TGTGCCAGTAGTACCCGACAGGGGTTCTATGGCTACACCTTC; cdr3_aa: CASSTRQGFYGYTF
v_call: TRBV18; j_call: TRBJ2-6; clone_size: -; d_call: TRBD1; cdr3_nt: TGTGCCAGCTCCAGGGTTGGCAGGGGGCTTTCTGGGGCCAACGTCCTGACTTTC; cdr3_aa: CASSRVGRGLSGANVLTF
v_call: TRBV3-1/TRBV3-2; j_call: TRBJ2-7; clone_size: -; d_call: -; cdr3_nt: TGTGCCAGCAGCGCAGGCTCCGGGAGCCTTCGGGAGCAGTACTTC; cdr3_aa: CASSAGSGSLREQYF
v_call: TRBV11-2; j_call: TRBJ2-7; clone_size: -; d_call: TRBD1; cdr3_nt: TGTGCCAGCAGCCGGGCCCGGGACAGGGGATCGTACGAGCAGTACTTC; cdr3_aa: CASSRARDRGSYEQYF